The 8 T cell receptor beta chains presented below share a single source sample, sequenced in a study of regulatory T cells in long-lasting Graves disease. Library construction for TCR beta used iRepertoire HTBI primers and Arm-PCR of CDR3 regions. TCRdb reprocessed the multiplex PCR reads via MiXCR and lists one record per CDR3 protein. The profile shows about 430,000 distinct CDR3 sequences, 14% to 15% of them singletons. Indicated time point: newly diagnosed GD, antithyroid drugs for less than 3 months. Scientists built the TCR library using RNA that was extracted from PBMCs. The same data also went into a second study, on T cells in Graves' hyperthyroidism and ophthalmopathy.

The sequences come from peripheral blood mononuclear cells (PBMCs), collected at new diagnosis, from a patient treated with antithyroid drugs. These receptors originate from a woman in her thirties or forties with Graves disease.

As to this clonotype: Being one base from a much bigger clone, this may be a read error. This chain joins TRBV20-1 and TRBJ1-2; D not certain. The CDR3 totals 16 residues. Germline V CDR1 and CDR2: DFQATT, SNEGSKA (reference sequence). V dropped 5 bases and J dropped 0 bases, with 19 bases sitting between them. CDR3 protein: CSASGPLPPSNYGYTF. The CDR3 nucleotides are TGCAGTGCTTCTGGACCTCTACCTCCCTCTAACTATGGCTACACCTTC.

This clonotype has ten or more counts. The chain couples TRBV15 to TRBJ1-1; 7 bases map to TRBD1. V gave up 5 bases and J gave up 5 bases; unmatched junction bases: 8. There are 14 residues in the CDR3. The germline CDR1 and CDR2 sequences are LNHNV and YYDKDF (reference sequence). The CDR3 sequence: CATSVNRGGTEAFF. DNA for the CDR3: TGTGCCACCAGCGTAAACAGGGGAGGGACTGAAGCTTTCTTT.

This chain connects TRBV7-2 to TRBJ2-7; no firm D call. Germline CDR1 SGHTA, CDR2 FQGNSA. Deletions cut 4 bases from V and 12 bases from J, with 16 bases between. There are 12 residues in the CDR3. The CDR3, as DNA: TGTGCCAGCAGCTCGAAAAAGGGTCCGTGGTACTTC. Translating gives CASSSKKGPWYF.

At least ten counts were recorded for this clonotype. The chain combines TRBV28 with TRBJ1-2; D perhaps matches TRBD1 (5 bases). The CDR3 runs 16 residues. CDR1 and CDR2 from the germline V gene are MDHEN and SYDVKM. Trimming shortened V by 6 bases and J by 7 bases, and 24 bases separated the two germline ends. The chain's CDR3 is CASRTPSGRGPAGYTF. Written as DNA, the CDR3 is TGTGCCAGCAGAACGCCAAGCGGTCGGGGCCCGGCTGGCTACACCTTC.

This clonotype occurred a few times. The CDR3 sequence is CASSYSGAGPLAEAFF. The DNA of the CDR3 is TGTGCCAGCAGTTACTCGGGCGCGGGGCCATTGGCTGAAGCTTTCTTT. The V call is TRBV6-5, the J call TRBJ1-1, with D tentatively TRBD1 (5 bases). CDR3 length: 16 residues. Trimming took 0 bases from V and 6 from J, leaving 17 bases between them. Germline loops: CDR1 MNHEY, CDR2 SVGAGI.

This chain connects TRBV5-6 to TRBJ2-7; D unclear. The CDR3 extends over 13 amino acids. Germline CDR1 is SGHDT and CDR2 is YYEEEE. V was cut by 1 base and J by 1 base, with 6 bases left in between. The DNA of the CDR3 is TGTGCCAGCAGCTTGCAGATATCCTACGAGCAGTACTTC. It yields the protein CASSLQISYEQYF.

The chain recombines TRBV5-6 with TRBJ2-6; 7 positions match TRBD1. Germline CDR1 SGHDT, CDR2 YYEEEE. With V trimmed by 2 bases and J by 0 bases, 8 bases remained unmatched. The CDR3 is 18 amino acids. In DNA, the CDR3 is TGTGCCAGCAGCTTTGGCGACAGGGTCAGCTCTGGGGCCAACGTCCTGACTTTC. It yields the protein CASSFGDRVSSGANVLTF.

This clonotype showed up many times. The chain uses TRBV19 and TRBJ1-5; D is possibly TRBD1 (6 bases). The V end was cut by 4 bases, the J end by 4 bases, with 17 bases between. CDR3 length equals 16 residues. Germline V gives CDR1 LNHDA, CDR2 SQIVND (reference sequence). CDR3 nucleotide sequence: TGTGCCAGTAGTACTATGGGCAGGGGTTATAATCAGCCCCAGCATTTT. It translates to CASSTMGRGYNQPQHF.